What follows are 18 T cell receptor beta chains derived from one specimen sequenced in a study of vaccination and CD4 T cells after COVID-19. The antigens of these receptors remain unknown. Treatment here: approximately 10-day PBMC culture with coronavirus spike peptide pools or control peptides (ViraFEST assay). The Oncomine TCR Beta short-read assay was applied to DNA of cultured CD4+ T cells. TCRdb redid the calling of the PCR reads with MiXCR, one entry per CDR3 protein. The data hold a few thousand distinct CDR3 sequences, with around 71% observed a single time. Sample: CD4+ T cells from blood, cultured in vitro. These receptor sequences come from a human donor who had recovered from COVID-19.

The J gene is TRBJ1-1, the V gene TRBV27; 11 nucleotides line up with TRBD1. This CDR3 region has 17 residues. Germline V CDR1 and CDR2: MNHEY, SMNVEV (reference sequence). V dropped 6 bases and J dropped 2; count of bases not matched to a gene: 11. CDR3 DNA: TGTGCCAGCAGAAGAACTGGGACAGGGGGTTTAAACACTGAAGCTTTCTTT. This codes for CASRRTGTGGLNTEAFF.

The gene calls are TRBV5-1 and TRBJ1-6; 11 bases fit TRBD1. The V and J ends lost 4 bases and 6 bases, in that order; junction bases with no gene match: 3. The CDR3 is 15 residues long. The germline V gene has CDR1 SGHRS and CDR2 YFSETQ. CDR3 DNA: TGCGCCAGCAGCGGCGGGACAGGGGGTAATTCACCCCTCCACTTT. Translating gives CASSGGTGGNSPLHF.

This chain uses TRBV28 with TRBJ1-3; 7 bases fit TRBD1. The germline gives CDR1 MDHEN, CDR2 SYDVKM. Trimming took 6 bases from V and 3 from J; bases not matched to a gene: 8. The CDR3 loop spans 15 amino acids. CDR3 DNA: TGTGCCAGCAGCCTACAACAGGGGAGTGGAAACACCATATATTTT. This codes for CASSLQQGSGNTIYF. Looking up the rest from reference TRBV28 and TRBJ1-3 gives the full variable domain: DVKVTQSSRYLVKRTGEKVFLECVQDMDHENMFWYRQDPGLGLRLIYFSYDVKMKEKGDIPEGYSVSREKKERFSLILESASTNQTSMYLCASSLQQGSGNTIYFGEGSWLTVV.

In this sample, this clonotype turned up a few times. This CDR3 reads CASRPTAGANVLTF. The CDR3, as DNA: TGTGCCAGCAGACCAACTGCCGGGGCCAACGTCCTGACTTTC. The genes are TRBV5-4 and TRBJ2-6, with D hard to call. From germline, CDR1 is SGHNT and CDR2 YYREEE (reference sequence). This CDR3 is 14 amino acids long. The ends were cut back, 5 bases at V and 4 bases at J, with 10 bases in the middle.

V and J are TRBV12-3 or TRBV12-4 and TRBJ1-1; unclear D gene. Trimming removed 6 bases at V and 1 base at J, with 18 bases between. CDR3 length equals 16 residues. This chain's CDR3 is CASRDFEYSPNTEAFF. CDR3 DNA: TGTGCCAGCAGGGATTTTGAATACAGCCCGAACACTGAAGCTTTCTTT.

The V call is TRBV2, the J call TRBJ2-1; D not certain. Trimming removed 9 bases at V and 12 bases at J, with 6 bases between. The CDR3 covers 8 residues. The V gene's germline CDR1 is SNHLY and CDR2 FYNNEI. The CDR3 DNA reads TGTGCCAGGGAGTCGCAGTTCTTC. Protein sequence: CARESQFF.

The chain couples TRBV30 to TRBJ2-2; the match to TRBD1 covers 10 bases. This CDR3 has 17 amino acids. Germline loops: CDR1 GTSNPN, CDR2 SVGIG (reference sequence). J was trimmed by 6 bases and V by 0 bases; bases with no gene match: 10. CDR3 DNA: TGTGCCTGGAGTGTACTGGGGACAGGGGTTGATCCCGGGGAGCTGTTTTTT. It is translated as CAWSVLGTGVDPGELFF.

The sample holds one count of this clonotype. The V call is TRBV28, the J call TRBJ1-2, with 12 bases lining up with TRBD1. CDR1 and CDR2 from the germline V gene are MDHEN and SYDVKM. Unmatched junction bases numbered 9, after V lost 1 base and J lost 3 bases. This CDR3 comprises 18 residues. The CDR3 sequence is CASSLYRDRGLIDYGYTF. CDR3 in DNA: TGTGCCAGCAGTTTATACCGGGACAGGGGGCTAATTGACTATGGCTACACCTTC.

J is TRBJ2-7 and V is TRBV7-2; TRBD1 might be the D (6 bases). Germline assignment: CDR1 SGHTA and CDR2 FQGNSA. CDR3 size: 14 residues. Trimming pared 5 bases from V and 2 bases from J, leaving 13 bases between. The CDR3 DNA sequence: TGTGCCAGCAGCCCGAACAGGGAAACCTACGAGCAGTACTTC. This encodes CASSPNRETYEQYF.

J is TRBJ1-1 and V is TRBV11-3; D is undetermined. This CDR3 has 13 residues. CDR1 and CDR2 (germline): SGHNT, YENEEA. The germline V and J ends were trimmed by 3 bases and 2 bases, with 7 bases remaining between them. The CDR3 nucleotides read TGTGCCAGCAGCTTTCGGCACAACACTGAAGCTTTCTTT. Translated, it gives CASSFRHNTEAFF.

The chain is built from TRBV7-7 and TRBJ2-7; a possible D gene is TRBD2 (6 bases). Germline V gives CDR1 SSHAT, CDR2 FNYEAQ (reference sequence). The V end was cut by 5 bases, the J end by 5 bases, with 13 bases between. The CDR3 has 13 amino acids. In DNA form, the CDR3 reads TGTGCCAGCAGCCCCGGGGGTATCGACGAGCAGTACTTC. Translated, it gives CASSPGGIDEQYF.

V usage is TRBV2 and J usage is TRBJ2-7; 11 bases match TRBD1. The CDR3 extends over 15 amino acids. Germline-derived CDR1 and CDR2 are SNHLY and FYNNEI. V was clipped by 6 bases and J by 5 bases; unmatched bases: 9. In nucleotides, the CDR3 is TGTGCCAGCAGGGAAAACGGACAGGGGGCGGACGAGCAGTACTTC. Translating gives CASRENGQGADEQYF.

The V and J genes are TRBV12-3 or TRBV12-4 and TRBJ2-2; 8 nucleotides match TRBD1. With V trimmed by 11 bases and J by 3 bases, 11 bases remained unmatched. CDR3 size: 15 residues. DNA for the CDR3: TGTGCCGGTCAGGGGGCGCATACGCACACCGGGGAGCTGTTTTTT. It yields the protein CAGQGAHTHTGELFF.

This clonotype came up a few times. The chain joins TRBV7-2 to TRBJ2-3, with D perhaps TRBD2 (6 bases). The CDR3 has 12 amino acids. V was shortened by 3 bases and J by 10 bases, with 11 bases between the two germline ends. The V gene's germline CDR1 is SGHTA and CDR2 FQGNSA. CDR3 bases: TGTGCCAGCAGCTTGCGGGACTCCTCGCAGTATTTT. Translation: CASSLRDSSQYF.

This chain connects TRBV15 to TRBJ1-2, with a tentative D call TRBD1 (5 bases). V dropped 0 bases and J dropped 8 bases, with 19 bases sitting between them. This CDR3 is 16 amino acids long. Germline lookup yields CDR1 LNHNV and CDR2 YYDKDF (reference sequence). CDR3: CATSRDGVRGANGYTF. The CDR3 DNA reads as TGTGCCACCAGCAGAGATGGTGTACGAGGGGCCAACGGCTACACCTTC.

The chain couples TRBV7-2 to TRBJ1-2; D ambiguous. Trimming shortened V by 2 bases and J by 3 bases, and 13 bases separated the two germline ends. The CDR3 has 15 residues. Germline V gene data show CDR1 as SGHTA and CDR2 as FQGNSA. The CDR3 nucleotides read TGTGCCAGCAGCTTAATTTTCATGGGCGACTATGGCTACACCTTC. It encodes CASSLIFMGDYGYTF. The full variable domain, in which reference TRBV7-2 and TRBJ1-2 provide the parts outside the CDR3, is GAGVSQSPSNKVTEKGKDVELRCDPISGHTALYWYRQSLGQGLEFLIYFQGNSAPDKSGLPSDRFSAERTGGSVSTLTIQRTQQEDSAVYLCASSLIFMGDYGYTFGSGTRLTVV.

This rearrangement joins TRBV7-9 to TRBJ1-1, with D uncertain. Looked up from germline, CDR1 is SEHNR and CDR2 is FQNEAQ (reference sequence). The CDR3 sequence is 13 residues long. Between the trimmed V and J ends, which lost 1 base and 8 bases, there was a span of 11 bases. CDR3 amino acids: CASSLVGGGEAFF. In nucleotides, the CDR3 is TGTGCCAGCAGCTTAGTCGGAGGAGGGGAAGCTTTCTTT. Full variable domain (rest looked up from reference TRBV7-9 and TRBJ1-1): DTGVSQNPRHKITKRGQNVTFRCDPISEHNRLYWYRQTLGQGPEFLTYFQNEAQLEKSRLLSDRFSAERPKGSFSTLEIQRTEQGDSAMYLCASSLVGGGEAFFGQGTRLTVV.

CDR3 region: CASSQDWAGGEKLFF. The CDR3 DNA sequence: TGTGCCAGCAGCCAAGATTGGGCAGGGGGGGAAAAACTGTTTTTT. The chain is built from TRBV4-2 and TRBJ1-4; TRBD1 aligns across 7 bases. The CDR3 runs 15 residues. Germline CDR1 and CDR2: LGHNA and YNFKEQ. J lost 8 bases, V lost 0 bases, and 6 bases had no gene match.